The 21 T cell receptor beta chains below were found in one sample sequenced in a study of shared clonotypes between healthy human individuals (dated by TCRdb to about 2020). The library was built by means of the immunoSEQ multiplex PCR assay. Not all clones reach the TCRdb copy of this immuneACCESS table, which keeps in-frame sequences only. Checked studies attribute under half of the gap to unresolved V genes and leave the rest unexplained. The sample contains 950,000 to 1,300,000 clones, roughly 70% of them found a single time. The leading ten clones occupy approximately 1.5% of the sample. The sequenced sample consisted of memory CD4+ T cells sorted from blood. What the cell subset or site label conveys for this sample: CD45RA-negative fraction. All receptors derive from a man younger than 35 in good health.

Only one count was recorded for this clone. CDR3 nucleotides: TGTGCCAGCAGCCCCTGGGACAGGGAAGACGAGCAGTACTTC. Translating gives CASSPWDREDEQYF. The rearrangement uses TRBV5-4 and TRBJ2-7; 9 bases agree with TRBD1. The CDR3 is made up of 14 amino acids. J was trimmed by 5 bases and V by 4 bases; bases with no gene match: 7. Germline CDR1 is SGHNT and CDR2 is YYREEE (reference sequence).

This chain joins TRBV10-1 and TRBJ2-2; TRBD2 matches 13 bases. Germline CDR1 and CDR2: WNHNN and SYGVQD (reference sequence). The CDR3 has 15 residues. V was clipped by 6 bases and J by 6 bases; unmatched bases: 4. The CDR3 region has the DNA TGCGCCAGCAGCTCCGGGACTAGCGGGGCCGGGGAGCTGTTTTTT. The encoded protein is CASSSGTSGAGELFF.

The gene calls are TRBV30 and TRBJ1-4; D not resolved. The CDR3 is 14 amino acids. V was cut by 3 bases and J by 5 bases, with 13 bases left in between. Germline values: CDR1 GTSNPN, CDR2 SVGIG (reference sequence). This chain's CDR3 is CAWSYGRVNEKLFF. In nucleotides, the CDR3 is TGTGCCTGGAGCTACGGGAGGGTGAATGAAAAACTGTTTTTT. Using reference TRBV30 and TRBJ1-4 for the parts outside the CDR3, the full variable domain is SQTIHQWPATLVQPVGSPLSLECTVEGTSNPNLYWYRQAAGRGLQLLFYSVGIGQISSEVPQNLSASRPQDRQFILSSKKLLLSDSGFYLCAWSYGRVNEKLFFGSGTQLSVL.

The chain joins TRBV21-1 to TRBJ2-3; the DNA was not used to check the table's D call, TRBD2. TRBV21-1 is designated a pseudogene. This CDR3 region has 16 residues. CDR3 in DNA: TGTGCCAGCAGCAAAGACGCGGGGGGAGGCACAGATACGCAGTATTTT. Translated: CASSKDAGGGTDTQYF.

This chain links TRBV4-1 with TRBJ2-2; TRBD1 agrees at 7 bases. V gave up 4 bases and J gave up 0 bases; unmatched junction bases: 5. Germline V gene data show CDR1 as MGHRA and CDR2 as YSYEKL. CDR3 length: 16 amino acids. The DNA of the CDR3 is TGCGCCAGCAGCCCGAGACAGGGATCGAACACCGGGGAGCTGTTTTTT. Translation gives CASSPRQGSNTGELFF.

The table lists this clone with a few counts. This chain connects TRBV18 to TRBJ1-6, with D unclear. This CDR3 has 13 residues. The ends were cut back, 3 bases at V and 8 bases at J, with 8 bases in the middle. Germline loops: CDR1 KGHSH, CDR2 LQKENI. CDR3 sequence: CASSPKGDSPLHF. In nucleotides, the CDR3 is TGTGCCAGCTCACCGAAGGGAGATTCACCCCTCCACTTT.

This clone has only one observation. This chain links TRBV6-5 with TRBJ1-1; no clear D gene. The CDR3 consists of 11 residues. From germline, CDR1 is MNHEY and CDR2 SVGAGI. V was pared by 6 bases and J by 1 base, with 3 bases between. The CDR3 nucleotides read TGTGCCAGCAGGACGAACACTGAAGCTTTCTTT. This sequence encodes CASRTNTEAFF.

The chain carries TRBV10-2 and TRBJ1-6; D is ambiguous. The germline gives CDR1 WSHSY, CDR2 SAAADI. V lost 2 bases, J lost 14 bases, and 7 bases lay in between. The CDR3 length is 11 residues. CDR3 DNA: TGCGCCAGCAGTGAGGAACGGACCCTCCACTTT. Translation gives CASSEERTLHF.

This clone was seen a few times. The chain combines TRBV11-3 with TRBJ1-1; weak D call: TRBD1 (6 bases). Trimming pared 1 base from V and 12 bases from J, leaving 12 bases between. The CDR3 is made up of 12 amino acids. The germline V gene encodes CDR1 SGHNT and CDR2 YENEEA. Here the CDR3 reads CASSLAGQTPFF. In DNA, the CDR3 is TGTGCCAGCAGCTTAGCCGGACAGACTCCTTTCTTT.

The rearrangement joins TRBV18 to TRBJ2-7; TRBD2 matches at 10 bases. After removal of 2 bases from V and 9 bases from J, the junction contained 7 bases not matched to a gene. The CDR3 runs to 14 residues. Looked up from germline, CDR1 is KGHSH and CDR2 is LQKENI. In nucleotides, the CDR3 is TGTGCCAGCTCACCAACTAGCGGGGTGTATATGCAGTACTTC. As protein: CASSPTSGVYMQYF.

This clone occurred a few times. A much larger clone sits a single nucleotide away, making a read error possible. V is TRBV5-5 and J is TRBJ1-2, with D unclear. Deletions cut 0 bases from V and 2 bases from J, with 5 bases between. CDR3 length: 13 residues. Germline CDR1 is SGHKS and CDR2 is YYEKEE (reference sequence). CDR3 region: CASSLARNYGYTF. CDR3 nucleotide sequence: TGTGCCAGCAGCTTGGCACGGAACTATGGCTACACCTTC.

The DNA of the CDR3 is TGTGCCAGTAGTAATTTGAAGATCCCCAACTATGGCTACACCTTC. It yields the protein CASSNLKIPNYGYTF. The rearrangement joins TRBV19 to TRBJ1-2; D gene ambiguous. Per the germline V gene, CDR1 is LNHDA and CDR2 is SQIVND (reference sequence). V shed 4 bases and J shed 2 bases, with 14 bases lying between them. There are 15 residues in the CDR3.

The chain joins TRBV6-4 to TRBJ2-1, with 12 bases aligning to TRBD2. The V segment lost 8 bases and the J segment 6 bases; nucleotides outside the gene matches: 8. Germline V gene data show CDR1 as MRHNA and CDR2 as SNTAGT. The CDR3 is 15 amino acids. The CDR3 bases are TGTGCCAGCGCGGAGACTAGCGGGAGCATCAATGAGCAGTTCTTC. This encodes CASAETSGSINEQFF.

The V gene is TRBV6-1, the J gene TRBJ1-1; TRBD1 is a possible D gene (6 bases). Germline assignment: CDR1 MNHNS and CDR2 SASEGT. The CDR3 has 13 residues. V was trimmed by 9 bases and J by 4 bases, leaving 15 bases between them. The CDR3 loop reads CASKQGSSTEAFF. Written as DNA, the CDR3 is TGTGCCAGTAAACAGGGTAGTAGCACTGAAGCTTTCTTT.

The genes are TRBV7-9 and TRBJ2-3; a possible D gene is TRBD1 (6 bases). The germline CDR1 and CDR2 sequences are SEHNR and FQNEAQ (reference sequence). With 3 bases removed from V and 1 base from J, the gap between germline ends came to 14 bases. The CDR3 contains 16 residues. The CDR3 here is CASSLTRGAGTDTQYF. In DNA form, the CDR3 reads TGTGCCAGCAGCTTGACCAGGGGCGCGGGCACAGATACGCAGTATTTT.

This chain uses TRBV6-6 with TRBJ2-7, with D perhaps matching TRBD1 (5 bases). The V gene's germline CDR1 is MNHNY and CDR2 SVGAGI (reference sequence). Trimming removed 4 bases at V and 5 bases at J, with 12 bases between. This CDR3 has 13 residues. CDR3 protein: CASSFRQSDEQYF. CDR3 DNA sequence: TGTGCCAGCAGTTTCAGACAGTCGGACGAGCAGTACTTC.

CDR3 DNA: TGTGCCAGCTCCCAGTCCGGAGACACTGAAGCTTTCTTT. Translating gives CASSQSGDTEAFF. The chain employs TRBV18 and TRBJ1-1; no reliable D call. Germline CDR1 KGHSH, CDR2 LQKENI. Trimming stripped 6 bases from V and 3 bases from J, with 11 bases between. The CDR3 contains 13 residues.

This clone has just one count. The chain links TRBV6-5 to TRBJ2-7; TRBD1 aligns across 7 bases. Germline trimming cut 4 bases from V and 3 bases from J; bases unmatched to any gene: 6. CDR3 length equals 14 residues. The V gene's germline CDR1 is MNHEY and CDR2 SVGAGI. The CDR3 here is CASSLRGQSYEQYF. The CDR3 DNA reads TGTGCCAGCAGTTTAAGGGGACAGAGCTACGAGCAGTACTTC.

This sequence joins TRBV7-9 and TRBJ2-3, with TRBD1 identical over 7 bases. The germline CDR1 and CDR2 sequences are SEHNR and FQNEAQ (reference sequence). V was pared by 5 bases and J by 2 bases, with 7 bases of the junction left unmatched. The length of the CDR3 is 15 residues. CDR3 sequence: CASSARQGYTDTQYF. DNA for the CDR3: TGTGCCAGCAGCGCCCGACAGGGATACACAGATACGCAGTATTTT.

The V gene is TRBV15, the J gene TRBJ2-3, with a weak D call TRBD1 (5 bases). This CDR3 is built from 15 residues. Germline assignment: CDR1 LNHNV and CDR2 YYDKDF (reference sequence). Trimming pared 3 bases from V and 0 bases from J, leaving 10 bases between. The CDR3 loop is CATSSQGDSTDTQYF. The DNA for the CDR3 is TGTGCCACCAGCAGTCAAGGGGATAGCACAGATACGCAGTATTTT.

A remark on this clone: Other DNA sequences in this specimen translate into the identical CDR3. The chain combines TRBV9 with TRBJ2-7; 8 bases line up with TRBD1. The CDR3 runs 15 residues. The germline V gene encodes CDR1 SGDLS and CDR2 YYNGEE. The V and J ends lost 0 bases and 0 bases, in that order; junction bases with no gene match: 2. CDR3 loop: CASSVGGTGSYEQYF. In nucleotides, the CDR3 is TGTGCCAGCAGCGTAGGGGGGACAGGCTCCTACGAGCAGTACTTC.